A single sample is the source of the 8 T cell receptor beta chains below, sequenced in a study of CD8 T cells in Susac syndrome. Random-hexamer reverse transcription was applied to roughly 0.5 to 1 ug RNA. TCRdb independently ran MiXCR on the immunoSEQ multiplex PCR reads; one entry per CDR3 protein. The data hold 200,000 to 250,000 distinct CDR3 sequences, with 95% observed a single time. Source material: CD4+ T cells from PBMCs. The origin of the receptors is a human donor with multiple sclerosis.

This rearrangement joins TRBV10-3 to TRBJ1-1; no reliable D call. Trimming took 8 bases from V and 0 from J, leaving 13 bases between them. CDR3 length: 14 amino acids. CDR1 and CDR2 (germline): ENHRY, SYGVKD. CDR3 amino acids: CAIGSPHMNTEAFF. Here the CDR3 DNA reads TGTGCCATCGGCAGCCCCCACATGAACACTGAAGCTTTCTTT.

V usage is TRBV12-3 or TRBV12-4 and J usage is TRBJ2-4, with D maybe TRBD1 (6 bases). With 5 bases removed from V and 1 base from J, the gap between germline ends came to 9 bases. The CDR3 consists of 14 residues. CDR3 bases: TGTGCCAGCAGTCCTACAGGGGCCAAAAACATTCAGTACTTC. Encoded protein: CASSPTGAKNIQYF.

This chain links TRBV29-1 with TRBJ1-2, with D maybe TRBD1 (5 bases). Trimming cost V 1 base and J 5 bases, with 8 bases left between them. CDR1 SQVTM and CDR2 ANQGSEA come from the germline V gene. The CDR3 runs 12 residues. CDR3 nucleotides: TGCAGCGTTGAAGCTCCAGGGTATGGCTACACCTTC. Protein product: CSVEAPGYGYTF.

The chain recombines TRBV11-2 with TRBJ1-1; possible D gene TRBD1, 5 bases. CDR3 size: 12 residues. The V gene's germline CDR1 is SGHAT and CDR2 FQNNGV. V lost 6 bases to trimming and J lost 11 bases, with 16 bases between them. CDR3 residues: CASSPGSSEAFF. CDR3 DNA sequence: TGTGCCAGCAGTCCAGGGTCCTCGGAGGCTTTCTTT.

Only a few counts were recorded for this clonotype. The chain couples TRBV20-1 to TRBJ2-3; D is unresolved. V was pared by 3 bases and J by 2 bases, with 3 bases between. Germline loops: CDR1 DFQATT, CDR2 SNEGSKA (reference sequence). The CDR3 contains 11 residues. For the CDR3, the DNA is TGCAGTGCTAGCCCCACAGATACGCAGTATTTT. Protein: CSASPTDTQYF.

This chain joins TRBV18 and TRBJ2-3; D remains ambiguous. Per germline, CDR1 KGHSH and CDR2 LQKENI. CDR3 length: 13 amino acids. Trimming took 1 base from V and 5 from J, leaving 7 bases between them. The CDR3 reads CASSPRIGDTQYF. The CDR3 DNA is TGTGCCAGCTCACCACGAATCGGAGATACGCAGTATTTT.

The chain combines TRBV5-1 with TRBJ2-1, with D possibly matching TRBD1 (6 bases). This CDR3 has 18 residues. V was clipped by 0 bases and J by 5 bases, with 21 bases between them. The germline V gene has CDR1 SGHRS and CDR2 YFSETQ. The CDR3 region is CASSLGQLDRRPDNEQFF. The DNA for the CDR3 is TGCGCCAGCAGCTTGGGTCAGTTGGACAGAAGGCCCGACAATGAGCAGTTCTTC.

This chain uses TRBV5-1 with TRBJ1-1, with TRBD1 matching over 7 bases. Germline V gene sequence: CDR1 SGHRS, CDR2 YFSETQ. The junction had 10 bases not matched to a gene; V was cut back by 4 bases and J by 1 base. This CDR3 has 16 amino acids. The CDR3 nucleotides are TGCGCCAGCAGCCGAGGACCGACAGGGTCGAACACTGAAGCTTTCTTT. Translation gives CASSRGPTGSNTEAFF.